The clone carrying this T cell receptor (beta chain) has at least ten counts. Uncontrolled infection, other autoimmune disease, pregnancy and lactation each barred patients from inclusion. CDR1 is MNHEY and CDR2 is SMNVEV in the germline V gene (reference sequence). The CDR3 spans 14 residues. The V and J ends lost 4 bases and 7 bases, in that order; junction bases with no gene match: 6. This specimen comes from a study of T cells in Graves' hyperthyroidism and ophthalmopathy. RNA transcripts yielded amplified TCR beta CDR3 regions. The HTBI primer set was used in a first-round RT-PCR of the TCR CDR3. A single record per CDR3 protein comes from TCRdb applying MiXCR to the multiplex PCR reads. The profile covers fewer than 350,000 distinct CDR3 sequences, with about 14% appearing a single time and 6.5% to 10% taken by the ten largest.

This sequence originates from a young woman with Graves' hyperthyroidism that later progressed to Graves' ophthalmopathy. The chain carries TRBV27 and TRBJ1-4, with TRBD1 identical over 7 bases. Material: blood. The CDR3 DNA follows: TGTGCCAGCAGTTCGACAGGGCGGACTGAAAAACTGTTTTTT. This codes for CASSSTGRTEKLFF.